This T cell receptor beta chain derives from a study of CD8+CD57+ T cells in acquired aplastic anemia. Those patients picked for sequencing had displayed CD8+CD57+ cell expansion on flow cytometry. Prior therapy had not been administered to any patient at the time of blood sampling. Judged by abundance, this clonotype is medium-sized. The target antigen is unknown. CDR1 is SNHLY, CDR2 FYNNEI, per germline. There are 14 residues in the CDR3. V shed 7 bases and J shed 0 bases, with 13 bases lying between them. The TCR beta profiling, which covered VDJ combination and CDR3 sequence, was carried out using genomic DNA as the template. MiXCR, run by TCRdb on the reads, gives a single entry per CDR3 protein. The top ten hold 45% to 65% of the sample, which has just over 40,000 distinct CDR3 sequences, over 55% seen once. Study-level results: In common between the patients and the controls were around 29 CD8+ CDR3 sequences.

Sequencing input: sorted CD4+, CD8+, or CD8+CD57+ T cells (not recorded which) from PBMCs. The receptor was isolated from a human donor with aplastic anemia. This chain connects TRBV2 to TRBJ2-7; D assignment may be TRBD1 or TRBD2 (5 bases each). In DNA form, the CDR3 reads TGTGCCAGCACCCCGGGACCTCTCTCCTACGAGCAGTACTTC. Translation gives CASTPGPLSYEQYF.